The 32 T cell receptor beta chains reported below all come from one sample, sequenced in a study of cytomegalovirus exposure and HLA in healthy donors (dated by TCRdb to the late 2010s). The protocol used for the library was the immunoSEQ multiplex PCR assay. Sourced from immuneACCESS, this table was stored by TCRdb with only in-frame sequences that have V and J called. A share of the clones is absent; for the studies checked, an unresolved V gene accounts for under half, and the remainder has no known explanation. For this sample the table gives fewer than 120,000 clones, of which roughly nine tenths were detected only once. Of the sample, under 2% is held by the ten largest clones. The sequencing input was PBMCs. These receptors all come from a woman between 18 and 29 years old in good health and CMV-seronegative.

This clone was found once. V gene TRBV19 combines with J gene TRBJ1-1; unclear D gene. The CDR3 extends over 15 amino acids. The V and J ends lost 5 bases and 0 bases respectively, with 13 bases between them. The germline CDR1 and CDR2 sequences are LNHDA and SQIVND (reference sequence). The DNA of the CDR3 is TGTGCCAGTAGTGCCGGGGAACTCATGAACACTGAAGCTTTCTTT. This translates into CASSAGELMNTEAFF.

The CDR3 region is CASSEAGGVNTEAFF. The DNA for the CDR3 is TGTGCCAGCAGTGAAGCCGGGGGGGTCAACACTGAAGCTTTCTTT. The V call is TRBV6-1, the J call TRBJ1-1; a weak D match, TRBD1 (5 bases). Between the trimmed V and J ends, which lost 0 bases and 2 bases, there was a span of 10 bases. This CDR3 spans 15 amino acids. CDR1 is MNHNS, CDR2 SASEGT, per germline.

V usage is TRBV27 and J usage is TRBJ2-1; D is perhaps TRBD2 (6 bases). The CDR3 consists of 11 residues. Trimming removed 5 bases at V and 12 bases at J, with 11 bases between. Germline assignment: CDR1 MNHEY and CDR2 SMNVEV (reference sequence). As DNA, the CDR3 is TGTGCCAGCAGTCCGGGGGTGGCGCAGTTCTTC. Protein product: CASSPGVAQFF.

This chain connects TRBV27 to TRBJ2-7; no clear D. V was cut by 1 base and J by 3 bases, with 10 bases left in between. This CDR3 has 14 amino acids. The germline V gene encodes CDR1 MNHEY and CDR2 SMNVEV (reference sequence). The CDR3 reads CASSLLGRYYEQYF. The CDR3 nucleotides read TGTGCCAGCAGTTTATTGGGCAGATACTACGAGCAGTACTTC.

The chain recombines TRBV27 with TRBJ1-1; no clear D gene. Germline V gene lookup returns CDR1 MNHEY and CDR2 SMNVEV (reference sequence). This CDR3 spans 16 amino acids. V lost 2 bases to trimming and J lost 3 bases, with 16 bases between them. The CDR3, as DNA: TGTGCCAGCAGTTTACGTAGTCGGTTTACCCACACTGAAGCTTTCTTT. It translates to CASSLRSRFTHTEAFF.

This chain uses TRBV28 with TRBJ2-3; a weak D match, TRBD1 (5 bases). The V end lost 3 bases, the J end lost 2 bases, and 15 bases lay between the germline ends. The CDR3 sequence is 16 residues long. The germline CDR1 and CDR2 sequences are MDHEN and SYDVKM. The CDR3 is CASSFNKGRVTDTQYF. CDR3 coding DNA: TGTGCCAGCAGTTTTAATAAGGGGCGCGTCACAGATACGCAGTATTTT.

This chain links TRBV5-1 with TRBJ2-7; TRBD2 is a possible D gene (5 bases). Per germline, CDR1 SGHRS and CDR2 YFSETQ. Trimming took off 1 base at V and 3 bases at J, with 14 bases between the two ends. The CDR3 has 15 amino acids. The CDR3, as DNA: TGCGCCAGCAGCTTGTTCGGACGGGGAAACTACGAGCAGTACTTC. Translating it yields CASSLFGRGNYEQYF.

This chain joins TRBV7-9 and TRBJ2-1; D possibly corresponds to TRBD1 (7 bases). The CDR3 is 15 residues long. The germline V gene encodes CDR1 SEHNR and CDR2 FQNEAQ (reference sequence). Trimming shortened V by 5 bases and J by 4 bases, and 15 bases separated the two germline ends. Here the CDR3 DNA reads TGTGCCAGCAGCGACCGGGGGACAGTTTACAATGAGCAGTTCTTC. This gives the protein CASSDRGTVYNEQFF.

This rearrangement joins TRBV10-2 to TRBJ2-7, with D possibly TRBD2 on 6 matching bases. V was pared by 0 bases and J by 6 bases, with 15 bases between. The CDR3 contains 15 residues. Germline V gives CDR1 WSHSY, CDR2 SAAADI. The DNA of the CDR3 is TGCGCCAGCAGTGAGTCCGGCGGAGGGCAAGCCGAGCAGTACTTC. It specifies CASSESGGGQAEQYF.

The chain recombines TRBV6-5 with TRBJ1-2; D perhaps matches TRBD1 (6 bases). The ends were cut back, 6 bases at V and 8 bases at J, with 22 bases in the middle. This CDR3 has 15 residues. The germline V gene has CDR1 MNHEY and CDR2 SVGAGI. The CDR3 sequence is CASRPRRLGARGYTF. CDR3 in DNA: TGTGCCAGCAGGCCCCGACGACTGGGGGCAAGGGGCTACACCTTC.

V and J are TRBV14 and TRBJ2-3; weak D call: TRBD1 (5 bases). Trimming took 2 bases from V and 3 from J, leaving 15 bases between them. The CDR3 has 16 residues. Germline lookup yields CDR1 SGHDN and CDR2 FVKESK. The CDR3 nucleotides read TGTGCCAGCAGCCAATACGCAGGGTTGTGGACAGATACGCAGTATTTT. This gives the protein CASSQYAGLWTDTQYF.

This clone showed up just a few times. The chain has TRBV21-1 and TRBJ2-2; TRBD2, the D gene given by the table, was not confirmed from the DNA. TRBV21-1 has pseudogene status. This CDR3 has 17 amino acids. CDR3 residues: CASSAETSGLGTGELFF. In DNA form, the CDR3 reads TGTGCCAGCAGCGCAGAGACTAGCGGGCTGGGCACCGGGGAGCTGTTTTTT.

This chain uses TRBV14 with TRBJ2-5; TRBD1 agrees at 8 bases. The CDR3 contains 17 residues. V was clipped by 4 bases and J by 4 bases; unmatched bases: 14. Germline V gene data show CDR1 as SGHDN and CDR2 as FVKESK. The CDR3 spells CASSPHPDRVVIETQYF. CDR3 in DNA: TGTGCCAGCAGCCCACACCCGGACAGGGTAGTAATAGAGACCCAGTACTTC.

The chain couples TRBV14 to TRBJ1-6; perhaps TRBD1 as D (6 bases). This CDR3 spans 17 amino acids. CDR1 is SGHDN and CDR2 is FVKESK in the germline V gene. The V end was cut by 2 bases, the J end by 4 bases, with 15 bases between. CDR3 region: CASSQLQGWGYNSPLHF. The CDR3, as DNA: TGTGCCAGCAGCCAACTGCAGGGGTGGGGGTATAATTCACCCCTCCACTTT.

This clone was counted ten times or more. This chain joins TRBV2 and TRBJ1-2, with D tentatively TRBD1 (6 bases). This CDR3 contains 12 residues. V was pared by 5 bases and J by 6 bases, with 10 bases between. The germline gives CDR1 SNHLY, CDR2 FYNNEI. The CDR3 spells CASSTGRDGYTF. The CDR3 DNA reads TGTGCCAGCAGTACAGGGAGGGATGGCTACACCTTC.

The chain couples TRBV9 to TRBJ2-2; 13 positions match TRBD2. Germline-derived CDR1 and CDR2 are SGDLS and YYNGEE. This CDR3 has 16 residues. With 0 bases clipped from V and 7 bases from J, the junction kept 3 bases outside the gene matches. CDR3 protein: CASSVGLAGGYGELFF. The CDR3 region has the DNA TGTGCCAGCAGCGTAGGACTAGCGGGAGGTTACGGGGAGCTGTTTTTT.

This clone turned up a few times. The CDR3: CASSLFLYSNQPQHF. DNA of the CDR3: TGTGCCAGCAGCTTGTTCTTATATAGCAATCAGCCCCAGCATTTT. The rearrangement uses TRBV5-6 and TRBJ1-5; the D is unclear. The V gene's germline CDR1 is SGHDT and CDR2 YYEEEE. The ends were cut back, 1 base at V and 0 bases at J, with 8 bases in the middle. The CDR3 has 15 residues.

The rearrangement links TRBV6-5 to TRBJ1-6, with a possible D match to TRBD1 (5 bases). This CDR3 spans 15 amino acids. Trimming took off 2 bases at V and 6 bases at J, with 11 bases between the two ends. Germline CDR1 reads MNHEY; CDR2 reads SVGAGI. CDR3 residues: CASSYVQGGNSPLHF. CDR3 DNA: TGTGCCAGCAGTTACGTTCAGGGTGGTAATTCACCCCTCCACTTT.

The chain couples TRBV2 to TRBJ2-7; possible D gene TRBD1, 6 bases. V dropped 4 bases and J dropped 2 bases, with 9 bases sitting between them. This CDR3 contains 13 residues. Germline V lookup: CDR1 SNHLY, CDR2 FYNNEI. The chain's CDR3 is CASSGQGPYEQYF. The CDR3 region has the DNA TGTGCCAGCAGTGGGCAGGGGCCCTACGAGCAGTACTTC.

The rearrangement uses TRBV29-1 and TRBJ1-1; the match to TRBD1 covers 7 bases. V lost 7 bases, J lost 1 base, and 3 bases stayed unmatched. The germline V gene has CDR1 SQVTM and CDR2 ANQGSEA. The CDR3 has 12 amino acids. CDR3 DNA: TGCAGCGCGGGACAGCCGAACACTGAAGCTTTCTTT. Translated, it gives CSAGQPNTEAFF.

The chain has TRBV10-3 and TRBJ1-1, with TRBD1 as a possible D gene (6 bases). The CDR3 consists of 15 residues. V was clipped by 1 base and J by 1 base, with 10 bases between them. Germline CDR1 reads ENHRY; CDR2 reads SYGVKD. DNA for the CDR3: TGTGCCATCAGTGAGTTCCAGGGGACGAACACTGAAGCTTTCTTT. Protein product: CAISEFQGTNTEAFF.

This rearrangement joins TRBV5-1 to TRBJ1-4; TRBD1 matches at 10 bases. Per germline, CDR1 SGHRS and CDR2 YFSETQ. CDR3 length: 23 residues. J was trimmed by 4 bases and V by 4 bases; bases with no gene match: 28. DNA of the CDR3: TGCGCCAGCAGCGGAGTGATAACAGACAGGGGGCATTTTAGGCTCGCCGGTAATGAAAAACTGTTTTTT. This encodes CASSGVITDRGHFRLAGNEKLFF.

The chain joins TRBV7-2 to TRBJ2-3; 11 bases line up with TRBD2. Losses at the gene ends were 7 bases for V and 0 bases for J; bases not matched to a gene: 15. Germline CDR1 reads SGHTA; CDR2 reads FQGNSA. CDR3 length equals 19 residues. This chain's CDR3 is CASTRSGRANDRSTDTQYF. CDR3 DNA: TGTGCCAGCACCCGTAGCGGGAGGGCCAATGATCGGAGCACAGATACGCAGTATTTT.

The chain employs TRBV15 and TRBJ1-1; maybe TRBD1 (6 bases). This CDR3 has 15 amino acids. CDR1 is LNHNV, CDR2 YYDKDF, per germline (reference sequence). V was shortened by 1 base and J by 4 bases, with 13 bases between the two germline ends. The DNA for the CDR3 is TGTGCCACCAGCAGAGCAAAAAGGGGGGGCACTGAAGCTTTCTTT. Amino acid sequence: CATSRAKRGGTEAFF.

The genes are TRBV7-8 and TRBJ1-1; no reliable D call. CDR1 SGHVS and CDR2 FQNEAQ come from the germline V gene. This CDR3 is 13 amino acids long. V gave up 6 bases and J gave up 1 base, with 9 bases separating them. CDR3 sequence reads: CASSPRQNTEAFF. The DNA for the CDR3 is TGTGCCAGCAGTCCCCGACAGAACACTGAAGCTTTCTTT.

The V gene is TRBV28, the J gene TRBJ2-7, with 9 bases lining up with TRBD1. Per germline, CDR1 MDHEN and CDR2 SYDVKM. This CDR3 region has 15 residues. The V gene end was trimmed by 1 base and the J gene end by 3 bases; junction bases not matched to a gene: 4. CDR3 nucleotide sequence: TGTGCCAGCAGTTTATCGGGGACAGGGATCTACGAGCAGTACTTC. Protein product: CASSLSGTGIYEQYF.

V is TRBV28 and J is TRBJ1-2; 7 nucleotides align to TRBD1. CDR3 length: 13 residues. Germline CDR1 MDHEN, CDR2 SYDVKM. Trimming cost V 8 bases and J 8 bases; bases outside gene matches: 11. CDR3 amino acids: CASSPTGTRGYTF. The CDR3 coding sequence is TGTGCCAGCTCCCCGACAGGGACGAGAGGCTACACCTTC.

The V gene is TRBV5-5, the J gene TRBJ2-2, with a tentative D call TRBD2 (5 bases). V was shortened by 0 bases and J by 0 bases, with 9 bases between the two germline ends. CDR3 length: 16 residues. In germline, CDR1 is SGHKS, CDR2 YYEKEE (reference sequence). The CDR3 nucleotides are TGTGCCAGCAGCTTGGGTTGGGGAGCGAACACCGGGGAGCTGTTTTTT. Residues: CASSLGWGANTGELFF.

This clone appeared a few times. The V call is TRBV5-1, the J call TRBJ1-5; TRBD1 might be the D (6 bases). V was shortened by 7 bases and J by 0 bases, with 14 bases between the two germline ends. This CDR3 spans 15 amino acids. Germline values: CDR1 SGHRS, CDR2 YFSETQ. CDR3 sequence reads: CASSPGEYSNQPQHF. The CDR3 DNA follows: TGCGCCAGCTCCCCAGGGGAATATAGCAATCAGCCCCAGCATTTT.

A remark on this clone: Relative to the germline gene, one junction end is altered; a read error may explain this. V gene TRBV7-9 combines with J gene TRBJ1-2; D perhaps matches TRBD1 (6 bases). Germline V gene lookup returns CDR1 SEHNR and CDR2 FQNEAQ (reference sequence). CDR3 length equals 16 residues. CDR3 nucleotides: TGTGCCAGCAACCCTACCACAGGGTCGAAAAACTCTGGCTACACCTTC. This codes for CASNPTTGSKNSGYTF.

The chain joins TRBV4-1 to TRBJ2-1, with D perhaps TRBD2 (6 bases). The CDR3 runs 21 residues. Germline values: CDR1 MGHRA, CDR2 YSYEKL. The V gene lost 2 bases and the J gene lost 2 bases, with 28 bases spanning the gap. The CDR3 loop reads CASSQLAGTHLRDTPYNEQFF. CDR3 in DNA: TGCGCCAGCAGCCAATTGGCGGGAACGCATCTAAGAGATACCCCCTACAATGAGCAGTTCTTC.

The chain carries TRBV7-2 and TRBJ2-2; D gene ambiguous. Germline V gene sequence: CDR1 SGHTA, CDR2 FQGNSA. The V end was cut by 1 base, the J end by 2 bases, with 8 bases between. The CDR3 is made up of 15 amino acids. As DNA, the CDR3 is TGTGCCAGCAGCTTAGGCTTGGCTAACACCGGGGAGCTGTTTTTT. It yields the protein CASSLGLANTGELFF.